The clone carrying this TCR beta chain was seen only a few times. The antigen is not known. The data belong to a study of long-term antiretroviral therapy in people with HIV. Assay version v3.0 of immunoSEQ was used, and it was run at survey level. Using immunoSEQ multiplex PCR, the repertoire was profiled, and TCRdb retains in-frame clones only, with some absent. The table has tens of thousands of clones, 75% to 90% seen once. Overall study results and limits: The clones with expansion before ART were dominant in the repertoire at all time points. Even long-term ART left TRB diversity below transplant donor controls, despite gains. HIV repertoire CDR3 lengths ranged less widely than those of controls. Collection spanned 2004 to 2017; ART regimens may be less effective than current ones.

The material was unsorted PBMCs, obtained 1 year after starting antiretroviral therapy. The TCR sequence derives from a man aged 18 to 35 with HIV.

In DNA form, the CDR3 reads TGTGCCAGTATGTCCCAGGGTAGCAATCAGCCCCAGCATTTT. This gives the protein CASMSQGSNQPQHF. The chain recombines TRBV19 with TRBJ1-5, with D perhaps matching TRBD1 (5 bases). This CDR3 is built from 14 residues. The V end lost 7 bases, the J end lost 0 bases, and 10 bases lay between the germline ends. Germline values: CDR1 LNHDA, CDR2 SQIVND (reference sequence).